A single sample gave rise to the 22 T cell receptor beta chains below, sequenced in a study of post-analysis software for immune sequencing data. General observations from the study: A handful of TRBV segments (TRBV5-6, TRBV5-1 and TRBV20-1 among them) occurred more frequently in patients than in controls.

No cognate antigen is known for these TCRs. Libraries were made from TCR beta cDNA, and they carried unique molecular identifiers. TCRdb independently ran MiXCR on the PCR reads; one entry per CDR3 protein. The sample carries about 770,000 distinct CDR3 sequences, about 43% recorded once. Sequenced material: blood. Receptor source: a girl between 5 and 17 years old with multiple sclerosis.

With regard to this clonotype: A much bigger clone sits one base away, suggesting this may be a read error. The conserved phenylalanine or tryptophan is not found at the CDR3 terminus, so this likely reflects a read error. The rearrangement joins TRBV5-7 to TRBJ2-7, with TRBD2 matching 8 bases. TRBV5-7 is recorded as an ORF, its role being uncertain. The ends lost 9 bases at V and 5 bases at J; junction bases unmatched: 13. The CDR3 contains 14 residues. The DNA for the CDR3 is TGTGCCAACCCGATCGGACTAGCTGCCCACGAGCAGTACTTA. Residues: CANPIGLAAHEQYL.

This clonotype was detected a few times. This chain's CDR3 is CASIPTPEAGGGEQFF. The DNA of the CDR3 is TGTGCCAGCATCCCTACACCCGAGGCGGGAGGTGGTGAGCAGTTCTTC. The chain is built from TRBV12-3 or TRBV12-4 and TRBJ2-1, with TRBD2 matching over 8 bases. The V gene end was trimmed by 7 bases and the J gene end by 9 bases; junction bases not matched to a gene: 17. The CDR3 has 16 residues.

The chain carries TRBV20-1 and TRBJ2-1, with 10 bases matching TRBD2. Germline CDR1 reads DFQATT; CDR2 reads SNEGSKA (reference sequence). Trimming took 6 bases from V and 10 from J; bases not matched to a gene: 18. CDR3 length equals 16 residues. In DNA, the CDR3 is TGCAGTGCCCCAAATGTGGGGCTAGCGGGAGCAGGGGAGCAGTTCTTC. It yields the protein CSAPNVGLAGAGEQFF.

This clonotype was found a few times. CDR3 amino acids: CASSVGSNSPLHF. The DNA of the CDR3 is TGTGCCAGCAGCGTCGGATCTAATTCACCCCTCCACTTT. The J gene is TRBJ1-6, the V gene TRBV9; no clear D. Germline V gives CDR1 SGDLS, CDR2 YYNGEE. V was pared by 2 bases and J by 6 bases, with 6 bases between. This CDR3 is 13 amino acids long.

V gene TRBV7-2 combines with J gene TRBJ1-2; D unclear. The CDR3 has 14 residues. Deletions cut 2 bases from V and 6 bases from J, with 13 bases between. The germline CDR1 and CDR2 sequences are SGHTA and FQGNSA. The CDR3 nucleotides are TGTGCCAGCAGCTTAATTACGCCTCGGGATGGCTACACCTTC. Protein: CASSLITPRDGYTF.

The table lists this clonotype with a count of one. CDR3 in DNA: TGTGCCAGCAGCTTGGTGGGACGGCATTATGGCTCTGGCTACACCTTC. Translation: CASSLVGRHYGSGYTF. The chain recombines TRBV5-5 with TRBJ1-2; tentative D call: TRBD1 (5 bases). In germline, CDR1 is SGHKS, CDR2 YYEKEE (reference sequence). V lost 0 bases to trimming and J lost 7 bases, with 19 bases between them. CDR3 length: 16 amino acids.

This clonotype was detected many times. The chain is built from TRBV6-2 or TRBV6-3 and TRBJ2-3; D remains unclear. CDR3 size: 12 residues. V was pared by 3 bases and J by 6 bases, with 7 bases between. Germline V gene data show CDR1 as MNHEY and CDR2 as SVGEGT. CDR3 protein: CASSYLGDTQYF. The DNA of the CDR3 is TGTGCCAGCAGTTATCTGGGGGATACGCAGTATTTT.

Here the CDR3 reads CASSFRTGADLSTDTQYF. CDR3 sequence (DNA): TGTGCCAGCAGTTTCCGGACAGGGGCCGATCTGAGCACAGATACGCAGTATTTT. V and J are TRBV12-3 or TRBV12-4 and TRBJ2-3; TRBD1 agrees at 9 bases. V lost 3 bases, J lost 0 bases, and 10 bases stayed unmatched. The CDR3 consists of 18 residues.

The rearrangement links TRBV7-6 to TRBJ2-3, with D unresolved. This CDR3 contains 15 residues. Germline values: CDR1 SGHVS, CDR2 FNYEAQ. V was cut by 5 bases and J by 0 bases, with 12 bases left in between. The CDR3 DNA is TGTGCCAGCAGCCCCACACTCTCTAGCACAGATACGCAGTATTTT. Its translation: CASSPTLSSTDTQYF. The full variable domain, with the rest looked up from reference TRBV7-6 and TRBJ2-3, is GAGVSQSPRYKVTKRGQDVALRCDPISGHVSLYWYRQALGQGPEFLTYFNYEAQQDKSGLPNDRFSAERPEGSISTLTIQRTEQRDSAMYRCASSPTLSSTDTQYFGPGTRLTVL.

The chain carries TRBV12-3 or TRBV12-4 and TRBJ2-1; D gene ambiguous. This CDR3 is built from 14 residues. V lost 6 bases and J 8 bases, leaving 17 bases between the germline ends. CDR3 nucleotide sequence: TGTGCCAGCAGACCCCTTAGGATTCGGGATGAGCAGTTCTTC. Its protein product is CASRPLRIRDEQFF.

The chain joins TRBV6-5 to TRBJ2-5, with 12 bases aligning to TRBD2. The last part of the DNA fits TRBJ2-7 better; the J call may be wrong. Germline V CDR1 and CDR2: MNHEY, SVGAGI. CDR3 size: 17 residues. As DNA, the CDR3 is TGTGCCAGCAGTTACTCCCCGACTAGCGGGAGTCCTTACGAGCAGTACTTC. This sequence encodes CASSYSPTSGSPYEQYF.

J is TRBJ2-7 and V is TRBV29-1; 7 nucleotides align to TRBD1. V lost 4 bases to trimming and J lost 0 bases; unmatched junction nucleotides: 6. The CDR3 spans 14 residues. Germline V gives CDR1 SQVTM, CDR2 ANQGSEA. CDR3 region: CSVGVRGSSYEQYF. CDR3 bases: TGCAGCGTTGGGGTCAGGGGGAGCTCCTACGAGCAGTACTTC.

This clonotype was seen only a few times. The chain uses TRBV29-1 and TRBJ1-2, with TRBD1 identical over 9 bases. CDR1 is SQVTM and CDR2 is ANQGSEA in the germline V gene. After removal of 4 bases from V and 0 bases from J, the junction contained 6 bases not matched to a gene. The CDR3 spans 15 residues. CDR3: CSVAAGQGTNYGYTF. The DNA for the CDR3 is TGCAGCGTTGCGGCGGGACAGGGCACTAACTATGGCTACACCTTC.

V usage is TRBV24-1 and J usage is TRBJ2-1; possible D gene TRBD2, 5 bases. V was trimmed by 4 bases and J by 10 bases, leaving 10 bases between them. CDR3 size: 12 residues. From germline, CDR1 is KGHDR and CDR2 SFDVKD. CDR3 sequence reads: CATSEGRLEQFF. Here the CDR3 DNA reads TGTGCCACCAGTGAAGGAAGACTAGAGCAGTTCTTC.

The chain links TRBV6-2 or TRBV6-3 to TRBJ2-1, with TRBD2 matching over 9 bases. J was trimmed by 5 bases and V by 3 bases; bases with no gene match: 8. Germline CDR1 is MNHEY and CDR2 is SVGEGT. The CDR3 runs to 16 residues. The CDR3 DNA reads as TGTGCCAGCAGTTATCCGACTAGCGGACCCAACAATGAGCAGTTCTTC. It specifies CASSYPTSGPNNEQFF.

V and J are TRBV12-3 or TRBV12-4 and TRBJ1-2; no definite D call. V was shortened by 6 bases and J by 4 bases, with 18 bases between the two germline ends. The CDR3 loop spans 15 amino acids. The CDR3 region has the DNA TGTGCCAGCAGCAACGAAGGACGAGGAGCCTATGGCTACACCTTC. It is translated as CASSNEGRGAYGYTF.

The CDR3 loop is CATSRDRMQETQYF. The DNA of the CDR3 is TGTGCCACCAGCAGAGACAGGATGCAAGAGACCCAGTACTTC. The chain joins TRBV15 to TRBJ2-5, with D unclear. Germline V lookup: CDR1 LNHNV, CDR2 YYDKDF (reference sequence). The V end lost 0 bases, the J end lost 2 bases, and 7 bases lay between the germline ends. The CDR3 has 14 residues.

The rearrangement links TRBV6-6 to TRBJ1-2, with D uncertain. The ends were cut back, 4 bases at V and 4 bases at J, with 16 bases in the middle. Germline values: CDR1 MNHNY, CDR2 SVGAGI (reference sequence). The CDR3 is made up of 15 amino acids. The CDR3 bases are TGTGCCAGCAGTTCTCCGGCGGCGGCGGGCTATGGCTACACCTTC. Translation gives CASSSPAAAGYGYTF.

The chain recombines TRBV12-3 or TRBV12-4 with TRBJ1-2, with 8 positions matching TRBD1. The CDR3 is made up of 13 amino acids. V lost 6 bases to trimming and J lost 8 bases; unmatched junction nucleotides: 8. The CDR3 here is CASSSGQGEGYTF. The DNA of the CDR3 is TGTGCCAGCAGCTCCGGACAGGGAGAAGGCTACACCTTC.

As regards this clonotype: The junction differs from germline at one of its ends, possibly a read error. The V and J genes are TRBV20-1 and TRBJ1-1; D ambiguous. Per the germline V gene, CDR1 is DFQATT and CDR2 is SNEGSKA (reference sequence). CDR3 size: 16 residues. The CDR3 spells CGAPRQALKQNTEAFF. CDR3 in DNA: TGCGGTGCCCCTAGACAAGCATTAAAACAGAACACTGAAGCTTTCTTT.

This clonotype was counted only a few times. The CDR3, as DNA: TGTGCCAGCAGTGCTGTGAGACAGGGGGCCTCGGAGCAGTACTTC. It yields the protein CASSAVRQGASEQYF. The V gene is TRBV12-3 or TRBV12-4, the J gene TRBJ2-7; 10 positions agree with TRBD1. The CDR3 has 15 amino acids. J gave up 7 bases and V 5 bases, and 11 bases lay outside the gene matches.

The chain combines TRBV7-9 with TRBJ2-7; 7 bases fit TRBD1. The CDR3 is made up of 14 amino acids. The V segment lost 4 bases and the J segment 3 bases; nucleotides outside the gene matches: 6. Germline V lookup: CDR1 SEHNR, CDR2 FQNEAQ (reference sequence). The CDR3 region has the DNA TGTGCCAGCAGCTCCAGGACAGGAGACTACGAGCAGTACTTC. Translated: CASSSRTGDYEQYF.